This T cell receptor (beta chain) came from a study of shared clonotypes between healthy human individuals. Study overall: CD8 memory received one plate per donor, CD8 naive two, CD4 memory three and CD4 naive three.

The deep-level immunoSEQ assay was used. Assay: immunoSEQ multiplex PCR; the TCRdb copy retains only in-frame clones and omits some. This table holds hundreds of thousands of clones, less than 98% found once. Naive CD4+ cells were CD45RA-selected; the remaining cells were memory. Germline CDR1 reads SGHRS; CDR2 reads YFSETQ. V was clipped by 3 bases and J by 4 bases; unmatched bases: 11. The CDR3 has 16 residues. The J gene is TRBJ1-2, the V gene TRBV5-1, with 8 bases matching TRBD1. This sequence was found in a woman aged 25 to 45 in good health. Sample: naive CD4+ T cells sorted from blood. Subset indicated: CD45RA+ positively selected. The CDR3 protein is CASSSVGQGGSYGYTF. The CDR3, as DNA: TGCGCCAGCAGCTCAGTAGGACAGGGTGGGAGCTATGGCTACACCTTC.